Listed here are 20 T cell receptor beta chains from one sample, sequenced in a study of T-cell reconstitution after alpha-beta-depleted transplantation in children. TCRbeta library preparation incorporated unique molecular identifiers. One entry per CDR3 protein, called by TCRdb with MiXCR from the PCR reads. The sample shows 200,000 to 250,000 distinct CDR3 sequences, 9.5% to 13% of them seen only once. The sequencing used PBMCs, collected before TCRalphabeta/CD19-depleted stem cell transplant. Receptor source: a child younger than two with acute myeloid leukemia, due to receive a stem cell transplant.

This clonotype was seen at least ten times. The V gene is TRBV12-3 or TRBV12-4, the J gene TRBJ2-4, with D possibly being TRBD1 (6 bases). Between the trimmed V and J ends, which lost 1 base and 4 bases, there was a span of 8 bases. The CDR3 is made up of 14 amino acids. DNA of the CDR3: TGTGCCAGCAGTTTAGGGGGACAAAAAAACATTCAGTACTTC. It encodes CASSLGGQKNIQYF.

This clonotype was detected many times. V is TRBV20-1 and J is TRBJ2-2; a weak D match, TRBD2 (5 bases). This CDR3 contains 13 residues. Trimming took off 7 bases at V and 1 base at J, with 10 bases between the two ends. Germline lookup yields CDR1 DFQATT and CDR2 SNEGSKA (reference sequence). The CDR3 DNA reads TGCAGTGTAGGTGGGAGGAACACCGGGGAGCTGTTTTTT. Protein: CSVGGRNTGELFF.

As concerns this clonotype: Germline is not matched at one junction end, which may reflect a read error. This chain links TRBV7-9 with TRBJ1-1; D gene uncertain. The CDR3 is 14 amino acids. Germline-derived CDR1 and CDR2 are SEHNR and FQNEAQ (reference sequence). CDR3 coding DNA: TGTGGCAGCAGCTCTCGGGATTCGAACACTGAAGCTTTCTTT. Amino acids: CGSSSRDSNTEAFF.

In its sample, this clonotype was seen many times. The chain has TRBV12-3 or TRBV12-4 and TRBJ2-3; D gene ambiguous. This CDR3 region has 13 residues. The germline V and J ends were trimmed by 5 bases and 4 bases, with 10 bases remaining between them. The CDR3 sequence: CASSNSEADTQYF. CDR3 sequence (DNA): TGTGCCAGCAGTAATAGTGAAGCAGATACGCAGTATTTT.

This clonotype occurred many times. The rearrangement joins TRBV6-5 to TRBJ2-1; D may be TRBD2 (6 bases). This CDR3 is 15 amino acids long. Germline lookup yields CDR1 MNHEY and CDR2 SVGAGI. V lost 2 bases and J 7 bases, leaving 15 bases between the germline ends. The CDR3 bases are TGTGCCAGCAGTTACCGTGCGGGATTGACTAATGAGCAGTTCTTC. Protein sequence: CASSYRAGLTNEQFF.

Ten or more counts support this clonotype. The CDR3 DNA follows: TGTGCCAGCAGCCCCTTTACGGGGAACTACGAGCAGTACTTC. Translated, it gives CASSPFTGNYEQYF. V and J are TRBV3-1 and TRBJ2-7; D possibly corresponds to TRBD2 (5 bases). The germline gives CDR1 LGHDT, CDR2 YNNKEL (reference sequence). V lost 4 bases and J 3 bases, leaving 13 bases between the germline ends. This CDR3 comprises 14 residues.

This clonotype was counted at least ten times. In nucleotides, the CDR3 is TGTGCCAGCAGTTTCCTCGGAGGGGTCGGGGAGCTGTTTTTT. Its translation: CASSFLGGVGELFF. The rearrangement links TRBV28 to TRBJ2-2; TRBD2 is a possible D gene (6 bases). The CDR3 runs to 14 residues. Germline CDR1 MDHEN, CDR2 SYDVKM. V was clipped by 3 bases and J by 7 bases, with 12 bases between them.

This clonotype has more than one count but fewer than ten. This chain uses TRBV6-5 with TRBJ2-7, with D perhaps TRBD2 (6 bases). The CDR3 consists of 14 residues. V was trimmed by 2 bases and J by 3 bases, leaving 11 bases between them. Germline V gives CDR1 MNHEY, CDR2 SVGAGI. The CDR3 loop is CASSYGGYLYEQYF. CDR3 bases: TGTGCCAGCAGTTACGGGGGGTACCTCTACGAGCAGTACTTC.

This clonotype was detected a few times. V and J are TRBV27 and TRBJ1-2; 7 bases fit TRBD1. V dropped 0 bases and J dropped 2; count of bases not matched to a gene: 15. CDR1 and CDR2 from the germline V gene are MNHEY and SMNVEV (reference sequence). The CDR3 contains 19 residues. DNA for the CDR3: TGTGCCAGCAGTTTATCATACCGACAGGGAACTACCCTCAACTATGGCTACACCTTC. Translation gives CASSLSYRQGTTLNYGYTF.

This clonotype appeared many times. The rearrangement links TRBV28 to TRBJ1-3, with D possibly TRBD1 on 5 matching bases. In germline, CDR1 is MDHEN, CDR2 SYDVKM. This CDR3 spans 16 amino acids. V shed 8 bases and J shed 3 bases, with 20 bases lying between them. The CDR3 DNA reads TGTGCCAGCGGGCAGACGAGTTATGGGGGTGGAAACACCATATATTTT. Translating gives CASGQTSYGGGNTIYF.

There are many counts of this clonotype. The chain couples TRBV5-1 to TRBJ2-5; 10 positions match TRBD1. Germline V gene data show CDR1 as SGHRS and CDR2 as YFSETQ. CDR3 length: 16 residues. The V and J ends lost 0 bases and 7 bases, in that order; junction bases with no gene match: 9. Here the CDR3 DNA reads TGCGCCAGCAGCTTGGTAGGGGACAGGGGCTCATTGACCCAGTACTTC. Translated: CASSLVGDRGSLTQYF. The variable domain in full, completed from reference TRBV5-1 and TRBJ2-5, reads KAGVTQTPRYLIKTRGQQVTLSCSPISGHRSVSWYQQTPGQGLQFLFEYFSETQRNKGNFPGRFSGRQFSNSRSEMNVSTLELGDSALYLCASSLVGDRGSLTQYFGPGTRLLVL.

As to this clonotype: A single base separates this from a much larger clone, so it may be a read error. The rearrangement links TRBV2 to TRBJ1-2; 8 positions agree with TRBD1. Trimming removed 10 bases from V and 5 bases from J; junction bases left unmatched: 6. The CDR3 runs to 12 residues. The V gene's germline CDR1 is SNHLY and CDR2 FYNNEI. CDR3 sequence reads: CATRQGTYGYTF. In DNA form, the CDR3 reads TGTGCCACACGACAGGGGACTTATGGCTACACCTTC.

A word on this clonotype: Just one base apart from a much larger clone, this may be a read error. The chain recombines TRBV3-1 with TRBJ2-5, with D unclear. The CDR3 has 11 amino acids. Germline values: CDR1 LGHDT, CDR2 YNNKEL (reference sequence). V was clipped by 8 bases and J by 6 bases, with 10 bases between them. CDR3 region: CASEGTKTQYF. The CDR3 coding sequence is TGTGCCAGCGAAGGCACAAAGACCCAGTACTTC.

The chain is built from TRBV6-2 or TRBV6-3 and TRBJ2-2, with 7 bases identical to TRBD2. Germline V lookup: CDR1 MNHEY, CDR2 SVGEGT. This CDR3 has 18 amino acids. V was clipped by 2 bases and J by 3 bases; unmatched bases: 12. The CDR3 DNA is TGTGCCAGCAGTTACCACGGGACTACCGATTACTACACCGGGGAGCTGTTTTTT. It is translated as CASSYHGTTDYYTGELFF.

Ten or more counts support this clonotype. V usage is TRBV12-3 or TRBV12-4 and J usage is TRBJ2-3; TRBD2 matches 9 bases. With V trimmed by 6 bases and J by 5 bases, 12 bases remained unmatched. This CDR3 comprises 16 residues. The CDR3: CASRRIAGEEEDTQYF. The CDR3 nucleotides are TGTGCCAGCAGACGTATAGCGGGGGAAGAGGAAGATACGCAGTATTTT.

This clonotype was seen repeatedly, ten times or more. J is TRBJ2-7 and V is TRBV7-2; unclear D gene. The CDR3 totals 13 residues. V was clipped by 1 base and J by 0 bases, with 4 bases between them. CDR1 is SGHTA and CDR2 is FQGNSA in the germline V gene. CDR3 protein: CASSLGASYEQYF. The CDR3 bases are TGTGCCAGCAGCTTAGGGGCCTCCTACGAGCAGTACTTC.

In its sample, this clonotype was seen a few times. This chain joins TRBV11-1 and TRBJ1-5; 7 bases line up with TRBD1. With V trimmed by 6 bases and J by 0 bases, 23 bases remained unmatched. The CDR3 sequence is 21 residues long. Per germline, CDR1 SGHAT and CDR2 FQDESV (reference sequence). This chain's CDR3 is CASSTTGTLPRILHSNQPQHF. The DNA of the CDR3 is TGTGCCAGCAGTACGACAGGGACCTTGCCGCGCATTCTACATAGCAATCAGCCCCAGCATTTT.

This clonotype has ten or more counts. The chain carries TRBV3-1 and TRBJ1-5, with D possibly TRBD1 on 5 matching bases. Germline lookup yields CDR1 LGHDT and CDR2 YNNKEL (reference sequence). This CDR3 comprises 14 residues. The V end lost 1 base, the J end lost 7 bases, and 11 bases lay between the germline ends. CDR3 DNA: TGTGCCAGCAGCCAAGGTTGGGGGATCCAGCCCCAGCATTTT. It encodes CASSQGWGIQPQHF.

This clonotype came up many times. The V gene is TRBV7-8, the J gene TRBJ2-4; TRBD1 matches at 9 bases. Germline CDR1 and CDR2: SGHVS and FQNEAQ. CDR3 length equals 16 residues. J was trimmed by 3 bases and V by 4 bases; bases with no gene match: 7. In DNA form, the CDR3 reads TGTGCCAGCAGCTCCGGGACAGGGCTCGTCAAAAACATTCAGTACTTC. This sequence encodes CASSSGTGLVKNIQYF. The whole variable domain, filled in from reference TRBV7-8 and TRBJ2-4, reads GAGVSQSPRYKVAKRGQDVALRCDPISGHVSLFWYQQALGQGPEFLTYFQNEAQLDKSGLPSDRFFAERPEGSVSTLKIQRTQQEDSAVYLCASSSGTGLVKNIQYFGAGTRLSVL.

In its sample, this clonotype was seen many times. The DNA of the CDR3 is TGTGCCAGCAATTGGGACAGGAAGAGGACTGAAGCTTTCTTT. This sequence encodes CASNWDRKRTEAFF. The rearrangement links TRBV28 to TRBJ1-1; 8 bases agree with TRBD1. The CDR3 runs 14 residues. Germline CDR1 reads MDHEN; CDR2 reads SYDVKM. Unmatched junction bases numbered 9, after V lost 7 bases and J lost 5 bases.